This is a list of T cell receptor beta chains from one sample in a study of blood T cell repertoires in COVID-19. Sequencing used immunoSEQ multiplex PCR; TCRdb keeps in-frame clones, though not all of them. Of about 210,000 clones in the sample, approximately 80% were seen once. The specimen sequenced was peripheral blood. These receptors were collected from a woman of 80 years or more with COVID-19, enrolled during active disease. The CDR3 runs from the conserved cysteine through the conserved F or W. A D gene is named only where the DNA matches it firmly. Clone size, where shown, is once, few, many, or a class for clones that have expanded.

TGCGCCAGCAGCCGGATAGCGGGGGGGGACACAGATACGCAGTATTTT	CASSRIAGGDTDTQYF	-	TRBV5-1	TRBD2	TRBJ2-3
TGTGCCACCTCTTCTGGCGGGTACATAGCCAAAAACATTCAGTACTTC	CATSSGGYIAKNIQYF	-	TRBV19	-	TRBJ2-4
TGTGCCATTTCTAGAGATAAGACCCAGTACTTC	CAISRDKTQYF	-	TRBV10-3	-	TRBJ2-5
TGTGCCAGCAGCCGAGGGGGCGCAGGGAACACTGAAGCTTTCTTT	CASSRGGAGNTEAFF	-	TRBV7-9	TRBD1	TRBJ1-1
TGTGCCAGTACCTCCCTAGCGGGCGGCAATAAGCAGTTCTTC	CASTSLAGGNKQFF	few	TRBV19	TRBD2	TRBJ2-1
TGTGCCACCTGGACAGGGGCCCACTATTTCTATGGCTACACCTTC	CATWTGAHYFYGYTF	-	TRBV7-2	TRBD1	TRBJ1-2
TGTGCCAGCAACCCGACAGGGAGCTCCTACGAGCAGTACTTC	CASNPTGSSYEQYF	-	TRBV14	TRBD1	TRBJ2-7
TGTGCCAGCAGCTCGAGCCGGACAGGGGGAGAAAAACTGTTTTTT	CASSSSRTGGEKLFF	-	TRBV7-6	TRBD1	TRBJ1-4
TGTGCCAGCTCCAACGGACAGCTCTACATGAACACTGAAGCTTTCTTT	CASSNGQLYMNTEAFF	-	TRBV18	-	TRBJ1-1
TGTGCCAGCAGTCTAGGAGGGACGTTAGACTATTCACCCCTCCACTTT	CASSLGGTLDYSPLHF	few	TRBV27	-	TRBJ1-6
TGTGCCAGCAGTGACAGGGAATCGGCAGATACGCAGTATTTT	CASSDRESADTQYF	-	TRBV25-1	-	TRBJ2-3
TGTGCCAGCAGCGGCGGGGGAGCTTTTGACTCACCCCTCCACTTT	CASSGGGAFDSPLHF	-	TRBV9	-	TRBJ1-6
TGTGCCAGTAGTAGGACAGTAATTTACGAGCAGTACTTC	CASSRTVIYEQYF	-	TRBV19	-	TRBJ2-7
TGCGCCAGCAGCCCCGAGAGCGGGCCGACCTACGAGCAGTACTTC	CASSPESGPTYEQYF	-	TRBV5-1	-	TRBJ2-7
TGCGCCAGCAGCTTGGGCAGCTCCTACAATGAGCAGTTCTTC	CASSLGSSYNEQFF	-	TRBV5-1	-	TRBJ2-1
TGTGCCAGCAGCGTAGTTCCGGCGGGGGGGTTAAGCACCGGGGAGCTGTTTTTT	CASSVVPAGGLSTGELFF	-	TRBV9	TRBD2	TRBJ2-2
TGTGCCAGCAGCTCGACTAGTCCTCGCACAGATACGCAGTATTTT	CASSSTSPRTDTQYF	-	TRBV5-6	-	TRBJ2-3
TGCGCCAGCAGCTCACAGAACTCCCCGGGACAGAGGAACGAAAAACTGTTTTTT	CASSSQNSPGQRNEKLFF	-	TRBV5-1	TRBD1	TRBJ1-4